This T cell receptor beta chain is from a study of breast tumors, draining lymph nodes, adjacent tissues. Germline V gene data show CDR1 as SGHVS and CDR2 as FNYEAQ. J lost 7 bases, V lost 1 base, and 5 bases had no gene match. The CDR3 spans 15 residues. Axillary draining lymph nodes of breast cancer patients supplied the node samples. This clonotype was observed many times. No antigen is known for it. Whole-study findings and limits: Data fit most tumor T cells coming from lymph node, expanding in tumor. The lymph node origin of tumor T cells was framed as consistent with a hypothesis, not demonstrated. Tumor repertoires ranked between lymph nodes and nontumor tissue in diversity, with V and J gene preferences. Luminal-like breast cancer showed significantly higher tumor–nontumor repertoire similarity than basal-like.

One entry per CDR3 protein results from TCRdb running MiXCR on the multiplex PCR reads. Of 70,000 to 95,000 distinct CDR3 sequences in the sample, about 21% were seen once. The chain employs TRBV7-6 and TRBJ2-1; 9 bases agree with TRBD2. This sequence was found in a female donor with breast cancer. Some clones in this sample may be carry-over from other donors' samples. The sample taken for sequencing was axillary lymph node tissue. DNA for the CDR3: TGTGCCAGCAGCTTAGGTAGCGGGAGAGGAAATGAGCAGTTCTTC. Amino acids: CASSLGSGRGNEQFF.